Listed below are T cell receptor beta chains from one sample, sequenced in a study of blood T cell repertoires in COVID-19. The repertoire was sequenced with immunoSEQ multiplex PCR; TCRdb's copy has only in-frame clones and lacks some. The sample consists of 65,000 to 80,000 clones, about nine tenths of them appearing once. The sample taken for sequencing was peripheral blood. These receptors all stem from a man under 40 with acute or convalescent COVID-19. Each CDR3 is given with its conserved first and last residue. The D gene is left open where the match is weak. A row's size may be missing; if present it is once, few, many or a size class.

d_gene | j_gene | abundance | v_gene | CDR3aa | CDR3nt
. | TRBJ1-3 | . | TRBV18 | CASSTDGDSGNTIYF | TGTGCCAGCTCAACCGACGGAGACTCTGGAAACACCATATATTTT
. | TRBJ1-1 | . | TRBV11-3 | CASSRLGGTEAFF | TGTGCCAGCAGCCGTTTGGGGGGAACTGAAGCTTTCTTT
. | TRBJ1-5 | . | TRBV4-2 | CASSPNAGGNQPQHF | TGTGCCAGCAGCCCAAATGCGGGGGGCAATCAGCCCCAGCATTTT
TRBD1 | TRBJ1-1 | . | TRBV20-1 | CSARGTEAFF | TGCAGTGCCAGGGGGACTGAAGCTTTCTTT
TRBD1 | TRBJ1-2 | . | TRBV9 | CASSSEGARDGYTF | TGTGCCAGCAGCTCAGAGGGGGCCAGGGATGGCTACACCTTC
. | TRBJ1-2 | few | TRBV2 | CASSESRQNGLGGYTF | TGTGCCAGCAGTGAAAGCCGCCAGAATGGGCTTGGTGGCTACACCTTC
. | TRBJ1-5 | . | TRBV30 | CAWSPPDSGQPQHF | TGTGCCTGGAGTCCTCCGGACTCGGGTCAGCCCCAGCATTTT
. | TRBJ1-2 | . | TRBV2 | CASSPPRASYGYTF | TGTGCCAGCAGCCCCCCCAGGGCTTCCTATGGCTACACCTTC
. | TRBJ1-4 | . | TRBV15 | CATSIGGDNEKLFF | TGTGCCACCAGCATAGGGGGGGATAATGAAAAACTGTTTTTT
. | TRBJ1-1 | . | TRBV3-1/TRBV3-2 | CASSQDYTEAFF | TGTGCCAGCAGCCAAGACTACACTGAAGCTTTCTTT
. | TRBJ1-3 | . | TRBV28 | CASSSPLGLNSGNTIYF | TGTGCCAGCAGTTCTCCACTAGGCTTAAACTCTGGAAACACCATATATTTT
TRBD1 | TRBJ1-4 | . | TRBV4-1 | CASSLKSSGTGYDEKLFF | TGCGCCAGCAGCCTCAAAAGCTCCGGGACAGGGTATGATGAAAAACTGTTTTTT
TRBD2 | TRBJ2-1 | once | TRBV7-9 | CASSQPTSGGASSYNEQFF | TGTGCCAGCAGCCAGCCCACTAGCGGGGGGGCCTCGTCCTACAATGAGCAGTTCTTC
. | TRBJ2-5 | . | TRBV3-1/TRBV3-2 | CASSHRDGETQYF | TGTGCCAGCAGCCACCGGGATGGCGAGACCCAGTACTTC
TRBD1 | TRBJ1-2 | . | TRBV5-1 | CATSPGQAPYGYTF | TGCGCCACTTCACCGGGACAGGCCCCCTATGGCTACACCTTC
. | TRBJ2-5 | . | TRBV5-1 | CASSLDRETQYF | TGCGCCAGCAGCTTGGACAGGGAGACCCAGTACTTC
TRBD1 | TRBJ1-1 | few | TRBV19 | CASSPGGLAEAFF | TGTGCCAGTAGCCCAGGGGGCCTAGCTGAAGCTTTCTTT
. | TRBJ1-2 | . | TRBV6-5 | CASSYSGHTNYGYTF | TGTGCCAGCAGTTACTCTGGGCACACTAACTATGGCTACACCTTC
. | TRBJ2-7 | medium-sized | TRBV6-6 | CASSPRGAYEQYF | TGTGCCAGCAGCCCTCGGGGAGCCTACGAGCAGTACTTC
TRBD2 | TRBJ2-5 | . | TRBV30 | CAWSGYGGLKETQYF | TGTGCCTGGAGTGGGTACGGGGGACTAAAAGAGACCCAGTACTTC
TRBD2 | TRBJ2-1 | . | TRBV10-3 | CAISEKSGRAPYNEQFF | TGTGCCATCAGTGAGAAATCCGGGAGGGCCCCCTACAATGAGCAGTTCTTC
. | TRBJ2-7 | few | TRBV4-3 | CASSQDFGTGQTIPYEQYF | TGCGCCAGCAGCCAAGATTTTGGCACAGGGCAGACCATACCCTACGAGCAGTACTTC
TRBD1 | TRBJ1-3 | . | TRBV4-2 | CASSQREQGGPGNTIYF | TGTGCCAGCAGTCAGAGAGAACAGGGGGGCCCGGGAAACACCATATATTTT
TRBD2 | TRBJ2-3 | . | TRBV6-5 | CASSYSRGGTDTQYF | TGTGCCAGCAGTTACTCCCGGGGGGGCACAGATACGCAGTATTTT
. | TRBJ1-4 | . | TRBV19 | CASSTRGINEKLFF | TGTGCCAGTAGTACCAGGGGAATTAATGAAAAACTGTTTTTT
TRBD2 | TRBJ2-7 | . | TRBV5-8 | CASRGRASYEQYF | TGTGCCAGCCGTGGGAGGGCCTCCTACGAGCAGTACTTC
TRBD1 | TRBJ1-2 | . | TRBV18 | CASQGPGGYGYTF | TGTGCCAGCCAAGGACCAGGGGGCTATGGCTACACCTTC
TRBD1 | TRBJ2-3 | . | TRBV5-6 | CASSLLGQGASHTDTQYF | TGTGCCAGCAGCTTGTTGGGACAGGGGGCTTCACACACAGATACGCAGTATTTT
TRBD1 | TRBJ2-4 | . | TRBV6-5 | CASSPVGQVNIQYF | TGTGCCAGCAGCCCGGTTGGACAGGTAAACATTCAGTACTTC
TRBD2 | TRBJ2-1 | . | TRBV4-1 | CASSQPLAGLEQFF | TGCGCCAGCAGCCAACCTCTAGCGGGACTTGAGCAGTTCTTC
. | TRBJ2-1 | . | TRBV15 | CATSRVSSSYNEQFF | TGTGCCACCAGCAGAGTCTCTAGCTCCTACAATGAGCAGTTCTTC
. | TRBJ2-7 | . | TRBV7-2 | CASSLQRVISYEQYF | TGTGCCAGCAGCTTACAGAGGGTCATCTCCTACGAGCAGTACTTC
TRBD1 | TRBJ1-3 | once | TRBV5-1 | CASSSGTGGSSGNTIYF | TGCGCCAGCAGCTCCGGGACAGGGGGATCTTCTGGAAACACCATATATTTT
. | TRBJ1-2 | once | TRBV5-8 | CASSLRQGLNYGYTF | TGTGCCAGCAGCTTGAGGCAGGGGCTGAACTATGGCTACACCTTC